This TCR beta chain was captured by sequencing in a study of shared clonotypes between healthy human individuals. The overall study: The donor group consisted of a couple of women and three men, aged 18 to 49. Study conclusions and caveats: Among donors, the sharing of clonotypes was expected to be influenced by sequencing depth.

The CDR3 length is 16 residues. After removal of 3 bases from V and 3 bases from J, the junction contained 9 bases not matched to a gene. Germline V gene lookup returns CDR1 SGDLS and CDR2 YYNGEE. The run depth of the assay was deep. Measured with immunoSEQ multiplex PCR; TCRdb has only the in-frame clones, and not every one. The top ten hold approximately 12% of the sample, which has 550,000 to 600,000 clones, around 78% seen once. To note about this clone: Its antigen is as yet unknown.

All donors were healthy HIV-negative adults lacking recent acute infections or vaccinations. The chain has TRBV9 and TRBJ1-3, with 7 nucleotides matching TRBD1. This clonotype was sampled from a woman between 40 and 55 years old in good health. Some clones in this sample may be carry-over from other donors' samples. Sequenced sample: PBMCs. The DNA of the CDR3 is TGTGCCAGCAGCGCAACAGGGGTAGGGGTTGGAAACACCATATATTTT. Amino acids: CASSATGVGVGNTIYF.